This TCR beta chain originates from a study of T cells in Graves' hyperthyroidism and ophthalmopathy. TCR beta CDR3 regions were amplified from RNA. First-round RT-PCR targeting the TCR CDR3 was performed with the HTBI primer set. MiXCR was run by TCRdb on the multiplex PCR reads, yielding one entry per CDR3 protein. The sample consists of about 540,000 distinct CDR3 sequences, 46% of them appearing once. Germline loops: CDR1 ENHRY, CDR2 SYGVKD. This CDR3 spans 15 amino acids. With 10 bases removed from V and 0 bases from J, the gap between germline ends came to 16 bases. The material sequenced was peripheral blood or thyroid tissue (not recorded which). The V gene is TRBV10-3, the J gene TRBJ1-5; possible D gene TRBD1, 5 bases. The sequence was obtained from a woman between 18 and 30 years old with Graves' hyperthyroidism. CDR3 sequence (DNA): TGTGCCAGCAGATCTGGACATTTTAGCAATCAGCCCCAGCATTTT. Amino acids: CASRSGHFSNQPQHF.